This T cell receptor (beta chain) was profiled in a study of T cells in Graves' hyperthyroidism and ophthalmopathy. The wider study: At the time of initial diagnosis and before any treatment, peripheral blood was collected.

On this clonotype itself: Its antigen is not identified.

Diagnoses rested on clinical symptoms, serum thyroxine and TRAb, thyroid ultrasound and orbital computed tomography. The CDR3 runs to 14 residues. Trimming left V 9 bases short and J 9 bases short, with 18 bases between. The germline V gene encodes CDR1 MRHNA and CDR2 SNTAGT. Researchers took RNA transcripts and amplified the TCR beta CDR3 regions from them. A first-round RT-PCR of the TCR CDR3 used the HTBI primer set. TCRdb independently ran MiXCR on the multiplex PCR reads; one entry per CDR3 protein. The table records some 380,000 distinct CDR3 sequences, roughly 14% of them present only once. Regarding the study as a whole: Prediction of ophthalmopathy progression came a median roughly 6.4 months pre-onset. Most thyroid clonotypes that were expanded above 0.001 also turned up in blood.

This receptor was obtained from a man younger than 45 with Graves' hyperthyroidism that later progressed to Graves' ophthalmopathy. This sequence joins TRBV6-4 and TRBJ1-6; D might be TRBD1 (5 bases). Sequencing used blood. CDR3 residues: CASAPSDGTSPLHF. As DNA, the CDR3 is TGTGCCAGTGCACCCTCGGACGGGACTTCACCCCTCCACTTT.